This T cell receptor beta chain appears in the sequencing data of a study of OX40 agonist ivuxolimab in advanced cancers. Whole-study findings and limits: In general, CD8+ T cells held more expanded clones than CD4+ did, on average.

In regard to this clone: No antigen is known for it.

Measured with immunoSEQ multiplex PCR; TCRdb has only the in-frame clones, and not every one. The sample shows about 17,000 clones, over 75% of them seen only once. The study sampled blood at baseline, cycle 4 day 1, and cycle 7 day 1. The TCR comes from an adult with an advanced solid tumor such as melanoma, head and neck, liver or kidney cancer. The starting material was CD4+ or CD8+ T cells sorted from blood, obtained in a trial of the OX40 agonist ivuxolimab.

Here the CDR3 DNA reads TGTGCCAGCAGCGACGGTCGGGCAGACACCATATATTTT. Translating it yields CASSDGRADTIYF. This chain joins TRBV9 and TRBJ1-3, with D hard to call. Trimming shortened V by 3 bases and J by 8 bases, and 12 bases separated the two germline ends. The germline V gene encodes CDR1 SGDLS and CDR2 YYNGEE. The CDR3 is 13 amino acids. Supplemented by reference TRBV9 and TRBJ1-3, the full variable domain reads DSGVTQTPKHLITATGQRVTLRCSPRSGDLSVYWYQQSLDQGLQFLIQYYNGEERAKGNILERFSAQQFPDLHSELNLSSLELGDSALYFCASSDGRADTIYFGEGSWLTVV.